Listed below are T cell receptor beta chains from one sample, sequenced in a study of cytomegalovirus exposure and HLA in healthy donors. Assay: immunoSEQ multiplex PCR; the TCRdb copy retains only in-frame clones and omits some. Of roughly 34,000 clones detected, 80% appear once; the ten largest clones hold approximately 5.5%. The sequenced sample consisted of PBMCs. The receptors were gathered from a male donor in good health and CMV-seronegative. CDR3s include the opening cysteine and the closing phenylalanine or tryptophan. D genes are given only for firm matches. Clone sizes are given selectively: once, few, many, or a class where the clone is expanded.

>TRBD1|TRBJ1-3|TRBV5-1|-
CASSSQGQGNGNTIYF
TGCGCCAGCAGCTCTCAAGGACAGGGGAACGGAAACACCATATATTTT
>TRBD1|TRBJ1-5|TRBV6-6|once
CASSRTGARNQPQHF
TGTGCCAGCAGCCGCACAGGGGCACGGAATCAGCCCCAGCATTTT
>-|TRBJ2-5|TRBV7-2|once
CASSLVAGGTQYF
TGTGCCAGCAGCTTAGTGGCAGGTGGAACCCAGTACTTC
>-|TRBJ1-5|TRBV29-1|once
CSVDPGNNQPQHF
TGCAGCGTTGATCCAGGGAACAATCAGCCCCAGCATTTT
>-|TRBJ2-7|TRBV13|-
CASSSTTDTYEQYF
TGTGCCAGCAGCTCCACGACAGACACCTACGAGCAGTACTTC
>-|TRBJ1-2|TRBV6-5|-
CASRDREGNNYGYTF
TGTGCCAGCAGGGACCGGGAGGGGAATAACTATGGCTACACCTTC
>TRBD2|TRBJ2-1|TRBV29-1|once
CSVETSGGENEQFF
TGCAGCGTTGAAACTAGCGGGGGGGAAAATGAGCAGTTCTTC
>-|TRBJ2-1|TRBV7-2|-
CASSLIADRNEQFF
TGTGCCAGCAGCTTAATAGCGGACCGCAATGAGCAGTTCTTC
>-|TRBJ2-3|TRBV5-1|medium-sized
CASSLTSTDTQYF
TGCGCCAGCAGCTTGACTAGCACAGATACGCAGTATTTT
>-|TRBJ1-5|TRBV19|-
CASSMWSDSRGSNQPQHF
TGTGCCAGTAGTATGTGGTCGGACAGCCGTGGTAGCAATCAGCCCCAGCATTTT
>TRBD1|TRBJ2-5|TRBV6-5|-
CASSYSTGGKETQYF
TGTGCCAGCAGTTACTCGACAGGGGGGAAAGAGACCCAGTACTTC
>-|TRBJ2-7|TRBV5-1|-
CASSFSGDYEQYF
TGCGCCAGCAGCTTCTCAGGGGACTACGAGCAGTACTTC
>-|TRBJ1-2|TRBV5-1|-
CASRPGINYGYTF
TGCGCCAGCAGGCCCGGGATCAACTATGGCTACACCTTC
>-|TRBJ1-5|TRBV2|-
CASSERVGNQPQHF
TGTGCCAGCAGTGAACGGGTGGGCAATCAGCCCCAGCATTTT
>-|TRBJ2-7|TRBV6-4|-
CASLELASYEQYF
TGTGCCAGCTTAGAGCTAGCCTCCTACGAGCAGTACTTC
>TRBD1|TRBJ1-1|TRBV4-2|few
CASSEGGITEAFF
TGTGCCAGCAGCGAAGGGGGCATCACTGAAGCTTTCTTT
>-|TRBJ1-3|TRBV10-3|-
CAISEAGSGNTIYF
TGTGCCATCAGTGAGGCAGGGTCTGGAAACACCATATATTTT
>-|TRBJ1-3|TRBV20-1|-
CSAPRGNTIYF
TGCAGTGCTCCCCGCGGGAACACCATATATTTT
>-|TRBJ2-3|TRBV7-2|-
CASSLGGEVTDTQYF
TGTGCCAGCAGCTTAGGGGGAGAGGTGACAGATACGCAGTATTTT
>TRBD1|TRBJ1-3|TRBV5-1|once
CASSSTGPGNTIYF
TGCGCCAGCAGCTCGACAGGGCCCGGAAACACCATATATTTT
>TRBD1|TRBJ1-5|TRBV28|-
CASWDRAGNQPQHF
TGTGCCAGTTGGGACAGGGCAGGCAATCAGCCCCAGCATTTT
>-|TRBJ2-7|TRBV9|-
CASSAGGGGIFYEQYF
TGTGCCAGCAGCGCGGGCGGGGGCGGGATTTTCTACGAGCAGTACTTC
>-|TRBJ1-2|TRBV30|-
CAWSVGAYGYTF
TGTGCCTGGAGTGTAGGGGCTTATGGCTACACCTTC
>TRBD1|TRBJ1-4|TRBV30|-
CAGGQVYGEKLFF
TGTGCCGGAGGACAGGTCTACGGAGAAAAACTGTTTTTT
>-|TRBJ2-7|TRBV10-3|-
CAISVGGRSYEQYF
TGTGCCATCAGTGTGGGCGGGCGGAGCTACGAGCAGTACTTC
>-|TRBJ2-4|TRBV28|-
CASSLTSSAGIQYF
TGTGCCAGCAGTTTAACTAGCTCGGCCGGCATTCAGTACTTC
>-|TRBJ1-5|TRBV30|-
CAWNPGSNQPQHF
TGTGCCTGGAACCCAGGAAGCAATCAGCCCCAGCATTTT
>-|TRBJ1-2|TRBV6-5|-
CASRPTWGNYGYTF
TGTGCCAGCCGTCCAACATGGGGCAACTATGGCTACACCTTC
>TRBD1|TRBJ2-5|TRBV2|-
CASGDREETQYF
TGTGCCAGCGGGGACAGAGAAGAGACCCAGTACTTC
>-|TRBJ2-3|TRBV12-5|-
CASGLVGAAADTQYF
TGTGCTAGTGGTTTGGTGGGGGCCGCGGCAGATACGCAGTATTTT
>TRBD1|TRBJ1-2|TRBV4-3|few
CASSQDGPQGSYGYTF
TGCGCCAGCAGCCAAGATGGGCCACAGGGGAGCTATGGCTACACCTTC
>-|TRBJ2-2|TRBV28|-
CASSRITGTGELFF
TGTGCCAGCAGCCGGATTACGGGGACCGGGGAGCTGTTTTTT
>-|TRBJ2-4|TRBV19|-
CASSMWQSQYF
TGTGCCAGTAGTATGTGGCAGTCACAGTACTTC
>-|TRBJ2-3|TRBV29-1|-
CSVEDWPDTQYF
TGCAGCGTTGAAGACTGGCCAGATACGCAGTATTTT
>-|TRBJ1-1|TRBV10-3|-
CAISVTGNTEAFF
TGTGCCATCAGCGTAACGGGGAACACTGAAGCTTTCTTT
>TRBD2|TRBJ2-3|TRBV5-1|few
CASSQGLATDTQYF
TGCGCCAGCAGCCAGGGACTAGCCACAGATACGCAGTATTTT
>TRBD1|TRBJ1-1|TRBV7-3|few
CASSPGGANTEAFF
TGTGCCAGCAGCCCAGGGGGAGCGAACACTGAAGCTTTCTTT
>TRBD2|TRBJ2-1|TRBV15|-
CATSAGRRLAGVCNEQFF
TGTGCCACCAGCGCGGGGAGGAGGCTAGCGGGAGTTTGTAATGAGCAGTTCTTC
>-|TRBJ2-7|TRBV28|-
CASSYLYEQYF
TGTGCCAGCAGCTACCTCTACGAGCAGTACTTC
>-|TRBJ1-2|TRBV9|-
CASSVGTDINYGYTF
TGTGCCAGCAGCGTAGGGACAGATATTAACTATGGCTACACCTTC
>TRBD1|TRBJ2-7|TRBV2|-
CASSGQGVNEQYF
TGTGCCAGCAGTGGACAGGGGGTTAACGAGCAGTACTTC
>-|TRBJ2-7|TRBV9|-
CASSVFDSSYEQYF
TGTGCCAGCAGCGTATTCGACAGTTCCTACGAGCAGTACTTC